A single sample gave rise to the 24 T cell receptor beta chains below, sequenced in a study of Graves' ophthalmopathy and Graves' hyperthyroidism. RNA transcripts yielded amplified TCR beta CDR3 regions. An initial RT-PCR round employing HTBI primers preceded a second-round multiplex PCR. TCRdb redid the calling of the multiplex PCR reads with MiXCR, one entry per CDR3 protein. The table records a few hundred thousand distinct CDR3 sequences, approximately 18% of them present only once. The sequenced sample consisted of peripheral blood. These receptors all come from an adult woman with stable Graves' hyperthyroidism.

This clonotype was detected ten times or more. V and J are TRBV7-2 and TRBJ1-1; weak D call: TRBD1 (5 bases). The V gene's germline CDR1 is SGHTA and CDR2 FQGNSA. Trimming pared 3 bases from V and 1 base from J, leaving 12 bases between. The CDR3 is 15 residues long. CDR3 amino acids: CASSFTSGPNTEAFF. The CDR3 nucleotides are TGTGCCAGCAGCTTTACCTCGGGGCCGAACACTGAAGCTTTCTTT.

This clonotype showed up many times. The rearrangement uses TRBV7-9 and TRBJ2-7, with 8 bases identical to TRBD2. The CDR3 spans 16 residues. After removal of 5 bases from V and 1 base from J, the junction contained 10 bases not matched to a gene. The germline V gene has CDR1 SEHNR and CDR2 FQNEAQ (reference sequence). This chain's CDR3 is CASSPVSGISSYEQYF. In nucleotides, the CDR3 is TGTGCCAGCAGCCCAGTTAGCGGGATAAGTTCCTACGAGCAGTACTTC.

Points on this clonotype: A read error may produce the germline difference seen at one junction end. V is TRBV6-1 and J is TRBJ2-7; TRBD1 agrees at 10 bases. CDR3 length: 19 amino acids. Per the germline V gene, CDR1 is MNHNS and CDR2 is SASEGT. CDR3 region: CASSEARQGATHLTYEQYF. The CDR3 DNA reads as TGTGCCAGCAGCGAAGCGCGACAGGGGGCGACTCATTTGACATACGAGCAGTACTTC.

Ten or more counts support this clonotype. This chain connects TRBV7-8 to TRBJ1-1; no clear D gene. Germline CDR1 reads SGHVS; CDR2 reads FQNEAQ. The CDR3 totals 17 residues. Trimming left V 2 bases short and J 0 bases short, with 16 bases between. CDR3 sequence (DNA): TGTGCCAGCAGCTTACTCTTGACCGAAATAATGAACACTGAAGCTTTCTTT. This sequence encodes CASSLLLTEIMNTEAFF. Full variable domain (rest looked up from reference TRBV7-8 and TRBJ1-1): GAGVSQSPRYKVAKRGQDVALRCDPISGHVSLFWYQQALGQGPEFLTYFQNEAQLDKSGLPSDRFFAERPEGSVSTLKIQRTQQEDSAVYLCASSLLLTEIMNTEAFFGQGTRLTVV.

This clonotype was counted ten times or more. The J gene is TRBJ1-2, the V gene TRBV27; D may be TRBD1 (5 bases). Germline V lookup: CDR1 MNHEY, CDR2 SMNVEV (reference sequence). Trimming left V 5 bases short and J 2 bases short, with 9 bases between. CDR3 length equals 13 residues. The CDR3 region has the DNA TGTGCCAGCAGTAAGACAGTAAACTATGGCTACACCTTC. It is translated as CASSKTVNYGYTF.

This clonotype was found a few times. This chain joins TRBV7-7 and TRBJ2-3, with a possible D match to TRBD1 (6 bases). The germline CDR1 and CDR2 sequences are SSHAT and FNYEAQ (reference sequence). Trimming shortened V by 5 bases and J by 1 base, and 13 bases separated the two germline ends. The CDR3 is made up of 15 amino acids. CDR3 nucleotide sequence: TGTGCCAGCAGCCCTTTTGCAGGGGGCACAGATACGCAGTATTTT. Its translation is CASSPFAGGTDTQYF. The whole variable domain, remainder taken from reference TRBV7-7 and TRBJ2-3, is GAGVSQSPRYKVTKRGQDVTLRCDPISSHATLYWYQQALGQGPEFLTYFNYEAQPDKSGLPSDRFSAERPEGSISTLTIQRTEQRDSAMYRCASSPFAGGTDTQYFGPGTRLTVL.

In its sample, this clonotype was seen many times. The chain couples TRBV7-3 to TRBJ2-5, with TRBD1 as a possible D gene (6 bases). V lost 5 bases, J lost 1 base, and 14 bases lay in between. Germline CDR1 SGHTA, CDR2 FQGTGA. The CDR3 sequence is 15 residues long. The CDR3 nucleotides are TGTGCCAGCAGCCCAGGGGTACAACCCCAAGAGACCCAGTACTTC. This encodes CASSPGVQPQETQYF.

This clonotype was recorded many times. The chain has TRBV6-5 and TRBJ2-2; maybe TRBD2 (6 bases). Trimming cost V 2 bases and J 3 bases, with 13 bases left between them. Germline-derived CDR1 and CDR2 are MNHEY and SVGAGI. This CDR3 has 16 amino acids. This chain's CDR3 is CASSYGGVGDTGELFF. The CDR3 DNA reads as TGTGCCAGCAGTTACGGAGGGGTGGGGGACACCGGGGAGCTGTTTTTT.

This clonotype was recorded many times. The rearrangement links TRBV30 to TRBJ2-7; no reliable D call. Trimming took off 3 bases at V and 3 bases at J, with 6 bases between the two ends. The CDR3 spans 11 residues. CDR1 is GTSNPN and CDR2 is SVGIG in the germline V gene (reference sequence). This CDR3 is CAWRTGYEQYF. Here the CDR3 DNA reads TGTGCCTGGAGAACGGGCTACGAGCAGTACTTC.

This clonotype was seen at least ten times. The chain recombines TRBV6-1 with TRBJ2-5; D might be TRBD1 (6 bases). The V gene lost 4 bases and the J gene lost 0 bases, with 12 bases spanning the gap. The germline V gene encodes CDR1 MNHNS and CDR2 SASEGT. The CDR3 spans 15 residues. In DNA, the CDR3 is TGTGCCAGCAGTGGGAGGCAGGGGTACCAAGAGACCCAGTACTTC. It is translated as CASSGRQGYQETQYF.

This clonotype was picked up many times. The rearrangement uses TRBV12-3 or TRBV12-4 and TRBJ1-3; D unresolved. This CDR3 is built from 15 residues. Between the trimmed V and J ends, which lost 7 bases and 2 bases, there was a span of 15 bases. The CDR3, as DNA: TGTGCCAGCACCCTCGGAAGCAGTACTGGAAACACCATATATTTT. Its protein is CASTLGSSTGNTIYF.

This clonotype showed up many times. This chain joins TRBV3-1 and TRBJ2-5; the D is unclear. This CDR3 region has 13 residues. Germline V gene sequence: CDR1 LGHDT, CDR2 YNNKEL (reference sequence). Deletions cut 4 bases from V and 5 bases from J, with 11 bases between. This CDR3 is CASSRADRETQYF. DNA of the CDR3: TGTGCCAGCAGCCGGGCGGACCGGGAGACCCAGTACTTC.

The CDR3 coding sequence is TGCAGTGCCCCGGGACTAGCGGGAGGTGGCGAGCAGTACTTC. It specifies CSAPGLAGGGEQYF. V usage is TRBV20-1 and J usage is TRBJ2-7; TRBD2 aligns across 15 bases. There are 14 residues in the CDR3. With 6 bases clipped from V and 6 bases from J, the junction kept 6 bases outside the gene matches. CDR1 and CDR2 from the germline V gene are DFQATT and SNEGSKA (reference sequence).

In its sample, this clonotype was seen many times. The CDR3 coding sequence is TGTGCCAGCAGTTTTTTAGTTATCGGTAGGGCGGGACGAAACACTGAAGCTTTCTTT. It yields the protein CASSFLVIGRAGRNTEAFF. J is TRBJ1-1 and V is TRBV28; D perhaps matches TRBD1 (5 bases). V dropped 3 bases and J dropped 2 bases, with 25 bases sitting between them. The CDR3 totals 19 residues. The V gene's germline CDR1 is MDHEN and CDR2 SYDVKM.

This clonotype was seen at least ten times. The junction departs from the called germline gene at one end, perhaps through a read error. The chain combines TRBV15 with TRBJ2-7, with D unresolved. The CDR3 has 12 residues. Germline CDR1 LNHNV, CDR2 YYDKDF (reference sequence). CDR3 sequence: CATGRDGYEQYF. In nucleotides, the CDR3 is TGTGCCACCGGCAGAGATGGCTACGAGCAGTACTTC.

The rearrangement links TRBV6-1 to TRBJ1-2; D uncertain. Trimming stripped 2 bases from V and 4 bases from J, with 14 bases between. The CDR3 length is 15 residues. Germline CDR1 is MNHNS and CDR2 is SASEGT. This CDR3 reads CASSERSSLSYGYTF. In DNA, the CDR3 is TGTGCCAGCAGTGAAAGGAGCAGCCTCAGCTATGGCTACACCTTC.

The table lists this clonotype with many counts. V gene TRBV3-1 combines with J gene TRBJ1-3; TRBD1 aligns across 8 bases. CDR1 is LGHDT and CDR2 is YNNKEL in the germline V gene (reference sequence). The CDR3 consists of 15 residues. J was trimmed by 4 bases and V by 1 base; bases with no gene match: 3. The CDR3 DNA reads as TGTGCCAGCAGCCAAGTTGGGACAGGAGGAAACACCATATATTTT. This gives the protein CASSQVGTGGNTIYF.

This clonotype was detected ten times or more. This chain connects TRBV27 to TRBJ1-5; D call uncertain. The germline gives CDR1 MNHEY, CDR2 SMNVEV (reference sequence). CDR3 size: 13 residues. With 6 bases removed from V and 3 bases from J, the gap between germline ends came to 9 bases. Written as DNA, the CDR3 is TGTGCCAGCAGAAGGGCCACCAATCAGCCCCAGCATTTT. Translation gives CASRRATNQPQHF.

In regard to this clonotype: One end of the junction varies from germline; a read error may be responsible. The CDR3 region is CASSLGTSYEQDF. CDR3 DNA sequence: TGCGCCAGCAGCCTCGGGACTTCTTACGAGCAGGACTTC. The genes are TRBV5-1 and TRBJ2-7, with D perhaps TRBD2 (6 bases). Germline CDR1 is SGHRS and CDR2 is YFSETQ. The CDR3 length is 13 residues.

This clonotype has a handful of counts. This chain joins TRBV10-3 and TRBJ1-1; TRBD1 might be the D (5 bases). Trimming cost V 3 bases and J 1 base, with 15 bases left between them. Germline V gene lookup returns CDR1 ENHRY and CDR2 SYGVKD. This CDR3 is 16 amino acids long. The CDR3 loop reads CAISDLRTRGNTEAFF. The CDR3 nucleotides read TGTGCCATCAGTGACCTGAGGACAAGGGGGAACACTGAAGCTTTCTTT.

This clonotype was counted ten times or more. The chain employs TRBV7-9 and TRBJ2-3, with D tentatively TRBD2 (6 bases). The CDR3 is made up of 14 amino acids. Germline V lookup: CDR1 SEHNR, CDR2 FQNEAQ (reference sequence). V was shortened by 7 bases and J by 1 base, with 12 bases between the two germline ends. CDR3 bases: TGTGCCAGCATCCTTAGCGGTCGCACAGATACGCAGTATTTT. This sequence encodes CASILSGRTDTQYF.

This clonotype was counted many times. V and J are TRBV5-1 and TRBJ1-6, with 8 bases that match TRBD1. Germline lookup yields CDR1 SGHRS and CDR2 YFSETQ. The CDR3 consists of 15 residues. V shed 1 base and J 9 bases; nucleotides not matched to a gene: 6. CDR3 sequence: CASSLKQGASSPLHF. CDR3 in DNA: TGCGCCAGCAGCTTGAAGCAGGGGGCGAGTTCACCCCTCCACTTT.

This clonotype was counted many times. CDR3 coding DNA: TGTGCCAGCAGTTTAGGGATAGATACGCAGTATTTT. Protein: CASSLGIDTQYF. The chain recombines TRBV12-3 or TRBV12-4 with TRBJ2-3; no reliable D call. This CDR3 is built from 12 residues. Between the trimmed V and J ends, which lost 1 base and 5 bases, there was a span of 4 bases.

This clonotype appeared many times. CDR3 protein: CASSLTVQGTGELFF. In DNA form, the CDR3 reads TGTGCCAGCAGCTTAACGGTCCAAGGGACCGGGGAGCTGTTTTTT. J is TRBJ2-2 and V is TRBV7-3; no clear D. CDR1 is SGHTA and CDR2 is FQGTGA in the germline V gene. Trimming pared 0 bases from V and 5 bases from J, leaving 10 bases between. The CDR3 covers 15 residues.